The clone carrying this T cell receptor beta chain showed up just a few times. Its antigen is unknown. This entry is derived from a study of human T cells and chemical hapten exposure. Turning to the study itself: TCR yields per sample varied mostly from small pooled library volume differences.

Study-wide results and limits: TCRs at a frequency above 1 in 1000 stayed unchanged with DPC sensitization.

Whole blood, unfractionated, served as the material for total RNA extraction. Unique molecular identifiers were attached to individual cDNA molecules during library preparation. TCRdb re-derived calls from the reads in MiXCR, one entry per CDR3 protein. Counted here are 95,000 to 150,000 distinct CDR3 sequences, roughly 8.5% occurring once; the ten biggest clones make up about 1.4%. The CDR3 consists of 13 residues. V was clipped by 5 bases and J by 6 bases, with 10 bases between them. Germline V gene lookup returns CDR1 ENHRY and CDR2 SYGVKD. The rearrangement links TRBV10-3 to TRBJ2-2; D possibly corresponds to TRBD1 (6 bases). This TCR was recovered from a human donor in good health. Some clones in this sample may be carry-over from other donors' samples. The sequenced material came from whole blood. This chain's CDR3 is CAISTRGSGELFF. The CDR3 nucleotides are TGTGCCATCAGTACCAGGGGTTCCGGGGAGCTGTTTTTT.